The 20 T cell receptor beta chains below were found in one sample sequenced in a study of blood T cell repertoires in COVID-19. The data were produced by immunoSEQ multiplex PCR, yet TCRdb's version contains in-frame clones alone and is incomplete. Of around 250,000 clones listed, around 80% are singletons. The sample taken for sequencing was PBMCs or T cells enriched from blood (not recorded which). The receptors were gathered from a man in his thirties or forties with acute COVID-19.

The chain couples TRBV19 to TRBJ1-5; TRBD1 is a possible D gene (5 bases). V was trimmed by 4 bases and J by 7 bases, leaving 8 bases between them. This CDR3 comprises 12 residues. CDR1 LNHDA and CDR2 SQIVND come from the germline V gene (reference sequence). The CDR3 loop reads CASSTDIQPQHF. The CDR3 bases are TGTGCCAGTAGTACGGACATCCAGCCCCAGCATTTT.

The CDR3 reads CASTDLAQGGQPQHF. The CDR3 nucleotides are TGTGCCAGCACCGACCTGGCACAGGGCGGCCAGCCCCAGCATTTT. The chain uses TRBV6-5 and TRBJ1-5; a weak D match, TRBD1 (6 bases). The CDR3 is made up of 15 amino acids. Germline V lookup: CDR1 MNHEY, CDR2 SVGAGI. The V gene lost 7 bases and the J gene lost 7 bases, with 20 bases spanning the gap.

As DNA, the CDR3 is TGTGCCAGCAGTCTAGCGGACTTCTACGAGCAGTACGTC. Translated: CASSLADFYEQYV. The chain uses TRBV6-5 and TRBJ2-7; 7 nucleotides agree with TRBD2. The CDR3 runs 13 residues. Germline V lookup: CDR1 MNHEY, CDR2 SVGAGI. J gave up 3 bases and V 5 bases, and 4 bases lay outside the gene matches.

The V gene is TRBV30, the J gene TRBJ1-2; D is unresolved. This CDR3 has 12 amino acids. V was clipped by 4 bases and J by 1 base, with 7 bases between them. Germline V gene sequence: CDR1 GTSNPN, CDR2 SVGIG (reference sequence). CDR3 coding DNA: TGTGCCTGGAACAGTCTTAACTATGGCTACACCTTC. Its translation: CAWNSLNYGYTF.

A single count supports this clone. The chain couples TRBV6-5 to TRBJ1-4; TRBD1 might be the D (6 bases). V gave up 6 bases and J gave up 3 bases, with 11 bases separating them. The CDR3 has 14 amino acids. Looked up from germline, CDR1 is MNHEY and CDR2 is SVGAGI. The DNA of the CDR3 is TGTGCCAGCAGGGACAGTGCGGCTAATGAAAAACTGTTTTTT. Its protein product is CASRDSAANEKLFF.

The rearrangement joins TRBV10-2 to TRBJ2-7, with 8 bases matching TRBD1. The ends lost 5 bases at V and 0 bases at J; junction bases unmatched: 3. Germline loops: CDR1 WSHSY, CDR2 SAAADI. The CDR3 covers 14 residues. CDR3 protein: CASSMTGDSYEQYV. DNA of the CDR3: TGCGCCAGCAGTATGACAGGGGACTCCTACGAGCAGTACGTC.

This chain links TRBV19 with TRBJ2-1; possibly TRBD2 for D (5 bases). V gave up 8 bases and J gave up 6 bases, with 11 bases separating them. Germline V lookup: CDR1 LNHDA, CDR2 SQIVND (reference sequence). This CDR3 has 12 amino acids. The CDR3: CASADLSNEQFF. The CDR3 DNA reads as TGTGCCAGTGCGGACTTGTCCAATGAGCAGTTCTTC.

J is TRBJ2-3 and V is TRBV19, with a tentative D call TRBD2 (5 bases). The CDR3 sequence is 14 residues long. The germline gives CDR1 LNHDA, CDR2 SQIVND (reference sequence). V lost 3 bases, J lost 5 bases, and 12 bases lay in between. DNA for the CDR3: TGTGCCAGTAGTATGGGCCCGGCGGGAGATACGCAGTATTTT. The encoded protein is CASSMGPAGDTQYF.

The J gene is TRBJ1-2, the V gene TRBV6-8; no firm D call. The CDR3 is 13 amino acids. Per germline, CDR1 MNHGY and CDR2 SAAAGT. Trimming removed 6 bases at V and 7 bases at J, with 15 bases between. In DNA, the CDR3 is TGTGCCAGCAGCCCCACGCTAGGCGGTGGCTACACCTTC. Its translation: CASSPTLGGGYTF.

The chain is built from TRBV20-1 and TRBJ2-5; D perhaps matches TRBD1 (5 bases). Germline CDR1 reads DFQATT; CDR2 reads SNEGSKA (reference sequence). The CDR3 totals 11 residues. V shed 5 bases and J shed 6 bases, with 10 bases lying between them. The CDR3 loop is CSAAPGQTQYF. CDR3 DNA: TGCAGTGCTGCCCCAGGGCAGACCCAGTACTTC.

V is TRBV5-1 and J is TRBJ2-2, with TRBD1 matching 8 bases. V lost 8 bases, J lost 7 bases, and 16 bases stayed unmatched. Germline values: CDR1 SGHRS, CDR2 YFSETQ. This CDR3 has 16 amino acids. CDR3 region: CASTLTARQGNGELFF. The CDR3 bases are TGCGCCAGTACCCTTACGGCGAGACAGGGGAACGGGGAGCTGTTTTTT.

The chain couples TRBV7-2 to TRBJ2-3; no firm D call. Looked up from germline, CDR1 is SGHTA and CDR2 is FQGNSA. Trimming took 3 bases from V and 6 from J, leaving 10 bases between them. The CDR3 is made up of 13 amino acids. The CDR3 sequence is CASSFALADTQYF. In DNA, the CDR3 is TGTGCCAGCAGCTTTGCCCTCGCGGATACGCAGTATTTT.

The rearrangement links TRBV29-1 to TRBJ1-2; no clear D. The length of the CDR3 is 11 residues. Per germline, CDR1 SQVTM and CDR2 ANQGSEA. V lost 6 bases and J lost 4, with 9 bases in between. The CDR3 nucleotides are TGCAGCGTCCTAAACAGCTATGGCTACACCTTC. Amino acid sequence: CSVLNSYGYTF.

This clone was seen only once. This rearrangement joins TRBV6-5 to TRBJ2-2; 7 positions agree with TRBD1. The CDR3 spans 15 residues. Trimming removed 5 bases from V and 7 bases from J; junction bases left unmatched: 10. Per the germline V gene, CDR1 is MNHEY and CDR2 is SVGAGI. The CDR3 reads CASSISRQGGGELFF. In nucleotides, the CDR3 is TGTGCCAGCAGTATATCCCGACAGGGCGGCGGGGAGCTGTTTTTT.

V is TRBV5-6 and J is TRBJ1-4; maybe TRBD1 (5 bases). This CDR3 comprises 14 residues. V shed 4 bases and J shed 8 bases, with 15 bases lying between them. Per germline, CDR1 SGHDT and CDR2 YYEEEE. The CDR3, as DNA: TGTGCCAGCAGCCCTCCAGGGAAGAGAGAAAAACTGTTTTTT. Protein: CASSPPGKREKLFF.

The V call is TRBV28, the J call TRBJ1-2; no definite D call. Per the germline V gene, CDR1 is MDHEN and CDR2 is SYDVKM. Trimming pared 7 bases from V and 6 bases from J, leaving 15 bases between. There are 13 residues in the CDR3. The CDR3 DNA reads as TGTGCCAGCATCGAGGATGGGTGGGATGGCTACACCTTC. Translation gives CASIEDGWDGYTF.

The chain uses TRBV7-9 and TRBJ2-2; 7 bases are shared with TRBD2. Unmatched junction bases numbered 8, after V lost 5 bases and J lost 2 bases. Per germline, CDR1 SEHNR and CDR2 FQNEAQ (reference sequence). The CDR3 sequence is 16 residues long. The CDR3 DNA is TGTGCCAGCAGCACCGCCGGGACTATTAACACCGGGGAGCTGTTTTTT. This gives the protein CASSTAGTINTGELFF.

The V gene is TRBV28, the J gene TRBJ2-5; 9 bases map to TRBD2. CDR3 length equals 15 residues. V was pared by 6 bases and J by 1 base, with 6 bases of the junction left unmatched. Germline CDR1 and CDR2: MDHEN and SYDVKM. CDR3 in amino acids: CASRAGGAPQETQYF. The CDR3 region has the DNA TGTGCCAGCAGGGCGGGGGGGGCCCCCCAAGAGACCCAGTACTTC.

This chain connects TRBV27 to TRBJ1-2, with 12 bases lining up with TRBD1. The CDR3 sequence is 15 residues long. With 5 bases clipped from V and 8 bases from J, the junction kept 9 bases outside the gene matches. Per germline, CDR1 MNHEY and CDR2 SMNVEV (reference sequence). The CDR3 loop reads CASSPGQGAPRGYTF. The DNA of the CDR3 is TGTGCCAGCAGTCCGGGACAGGGGGCGCCAAGAGGCTACACCTTC.

This clone came up once. The chain combines TRBV28 with TRBJ1-6, with D uncertain. The CDR3 has 15 residues. Germline V gene data show CDR1 as MDHEN and CDR2 as SYDVKM. Trimming took 2 bases from V and 5 from J, leaving 10 bases between them. CDR3 sequence reads: CASSLVGTDNSPLHF. The CDR3 DNA reads as TGTGCCAGCAGTTTAGTCGGCACAGATAATTCACCCCTCCACTTT. Full variable domain (remainder filled in from reference TRBV28 and TRBJ1-6): DVKVTQSSRYLVKRTGEKVFLECVQDMDHENMFWYRQDPGLGLRLIYFSYDVKMKEKGDIPEGYSVSREKKERFSLILESASTNQTSMYLCASSLVGTDNSPLHFGNGTRLTVT.